The rows below give T cell receptor beta chains drawn from one sample of a study of blood T cells in healthy people across ages. From the 5' RACE reads, TCRdb called clonotypes with MiXCR, one entry per CDR3 protein. The data contain over 1,300,000 distinct CDR3 sequences, roughly 60% of them singletons. The specimen sequenced was blood. Every receptor here comes from a man between 18 and 35 years old in good health. Each CDR3 is given without its conserved first and last residue. Part of the rows lack a size; the others show once, few, many or a class for expanded clones.

clone size: NA; V gene: TRBV3-1; CDR3 length: 13; J gene: TRBJ2-7; CDR3 protein: ASSQDLATTYEQY
clone size: NA; V gene: TRBV20-1; CDR3 length: 11; J gene: TRBJ2-5; CDR3 protein: SAPGTAGETQY
clone size: NA; V gene: TRBV6-5; CDR3 length: 10; J gene: TRBJ2-2; CDR3 protein: ASSGLAGELF
clone size: NA; V gene: TRBV5-5; CDR3 length: 15; J gene: TRBJ2-4; CDR3 protein: ASSTLGTVLAKNIQY
clone size: NA; V gene: TRBV10-3; CDR3 length: 12; J gene: TRBJ1-1; CDR3 protein: AISEAEMNTEAF
clone size: NA; V gene: TRBV5-1; CDR3 length: 12; J gene: TRBJ2-3; CDR3 protein: ASSRALRTDTQY
clone size: NA; V gene: TRBV9; CDR3 length: 13; J gene: NA; CDR3 protein: ASSVGQGTAYEQY
clone size: NA; V gene: TRBV12-3/TRBV12-4; CDR3 length: 12; J gene: TRBJ2-6; CDR3 protein: ASGPRGGANVLT
clone size: NA; V gene: TRBV27; CDR3 length: 11; J gene: TRBJ2-4; CDR3 protein: ASGRGSKNIQY
clone size: once; V gene: TRBV5-1; CDR3 length: 12; J gene: TRBJ1-1; CDR3 protein: ASSRGVGNTEAF
clone size: NA; V gene: TRBV27; CDR3 length: 15; J gene: TRBJ1-4; CDR3 protein: ASSLTGGAGTNEKLF
clone size: NA; V gene: TRBV20-1; CDR3 length: 11; J gene: TRBJ2-5; CDR3 protein: SESPPGGQTQY
clone size: NA; V gene: TRBV27; CDR3 length: 12; J gene: TRBJ2-2; CDR3 protein: ASSPGTGTGELF
clone size: NA; V gene: TRBV11-2; CDR3 length: 13; J gene: TRBJ1-2; CDR3 protein: ASSLLAGQGAGYT
clone size: NA; V gene: TRBV5-1; CDR3 length: 12; J gene: NA; CDR3 protein: ASSFETNSYEQY
clone size: NA; V gene: TRBV4-3; CDR3 length: 13; J gene: TRBJ2-5; CDR3 protein: ASSQAAAGGYERY
clone size: few; V gene: TRBV3-1; CDR3 length: 18; J gene: TRBJ2-7; CDR3 protein: ASSQTNLTGLAGANYEQY
clone size: few; V gene: TRBV28; CDR3 length: 15; J gene: TRBJ2-4; CDR3 protein: ASSSSRGRLTKNIQY
clone size: NA; V gene: TRBV4-1; CDR3 length: 14; J gene: TRBJ1-1; CDR3 protein: ASSLAFGQGSSEAF
clone size: NA; V gene: TRBV5-6; CDR3 length: 14; J gene: TRBJ1-5; CDR3 protein: ASSFRTGVSNQPQH
clone size: NA; V gene: TRBV20-1; CDR3 length: 12; J gene: TRBJ2-6; CDR3 protein: SARGDSGANVLT
clone size: NA; V gene: TRBV20-1; CDR3 length: 13; J gene: NA; CDR3 protein: SAPRRAGRGETQY
clone size: NA; V gene: TRBV6-5; CDR3 length: 13; J gene: TRBJ2-1; CDR3 protein: ASRSEQGSYNEQF
clone size: NA; V gene: TRBV20-1; CDR3 length: 12; J gene: TRBJ2-4; CDR3 protein: SAGYREGKNIQY